This T cell receptor beta chain was sequenced for a study of T cell responses to AZD1222 COVID-19 vaccine. The table came from immunoSEQ multiplex PCR; TCRdb's copy has only in-frame clones and leaves some out. This sample has 120,000 or so clones, with about 86% found just once. The CDR3 runs to 15 residues. Germline V CDR1 and CDR2: SNHLY, FYNNEI. J gave up 9 bases and V 3 bases, and 8 bases lay outside the gene matches. The sequencing used peripheral blood, collected 28 days after the second AZD1222 dose. The sequence came from an adult who received the AZD1222 COVID-19 vaccine. The chain employs TRBV2 and TRBJ2-1; 10 bases agree with TRBD2. The CDR3 is CASSERSGGAREQFF. The CDR3 nucleotides read TGTGCCAGCAGTGAGAGAAGCGGGGGGGCCCGTGAGCAGTTCTTC.